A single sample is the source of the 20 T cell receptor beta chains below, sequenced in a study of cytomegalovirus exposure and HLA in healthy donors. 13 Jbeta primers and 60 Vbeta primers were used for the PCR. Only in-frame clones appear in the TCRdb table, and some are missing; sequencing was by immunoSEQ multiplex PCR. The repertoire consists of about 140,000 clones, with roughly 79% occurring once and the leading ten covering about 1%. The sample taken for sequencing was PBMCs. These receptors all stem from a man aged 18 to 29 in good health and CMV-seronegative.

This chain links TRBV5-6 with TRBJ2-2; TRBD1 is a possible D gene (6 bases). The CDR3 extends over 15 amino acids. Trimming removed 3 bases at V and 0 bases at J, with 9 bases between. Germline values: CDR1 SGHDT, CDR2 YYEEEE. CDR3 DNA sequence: TGTGCCAGCAGCTCCTGGACAGCGAACACCGGGGAGCTGTTTTTT. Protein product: CASSSWTANTGELFF.

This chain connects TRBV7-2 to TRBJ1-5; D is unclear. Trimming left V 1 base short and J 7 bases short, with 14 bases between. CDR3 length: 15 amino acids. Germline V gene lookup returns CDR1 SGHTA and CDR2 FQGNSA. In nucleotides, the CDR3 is TGTGCCAGCAGCTTAGACAGCGTACGAGGGCAGCCCCAGCATTTT. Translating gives CASSLDSVRGQPQHF.

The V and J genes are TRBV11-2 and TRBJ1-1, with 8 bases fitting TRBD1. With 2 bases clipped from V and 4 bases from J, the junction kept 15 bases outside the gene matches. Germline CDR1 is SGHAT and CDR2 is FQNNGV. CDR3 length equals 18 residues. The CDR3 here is CASSLNRGGTWLGTEAFF. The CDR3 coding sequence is TGTGCCAGCAGCTTAAACAGGGGGGGTACGTGGTTGGGCACTGAAGCTTTCTTT.

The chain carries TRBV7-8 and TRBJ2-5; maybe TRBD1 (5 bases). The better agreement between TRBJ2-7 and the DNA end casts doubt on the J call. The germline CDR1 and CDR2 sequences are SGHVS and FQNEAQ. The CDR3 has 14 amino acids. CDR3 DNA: TGTGCCAGCAGCCCCCTGCAGGGTAGGGGCGAGCAGTACTTC. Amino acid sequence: CASSPLQGRGEQYF.

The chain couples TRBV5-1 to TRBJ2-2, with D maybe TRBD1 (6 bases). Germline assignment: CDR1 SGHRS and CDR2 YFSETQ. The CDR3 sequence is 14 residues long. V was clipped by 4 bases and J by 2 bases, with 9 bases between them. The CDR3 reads CASSKGQNTGELFF. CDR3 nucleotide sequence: TGCGCCAGCAGCAAGGGACAAAACACCGGGGAGCTGTTTTTT.

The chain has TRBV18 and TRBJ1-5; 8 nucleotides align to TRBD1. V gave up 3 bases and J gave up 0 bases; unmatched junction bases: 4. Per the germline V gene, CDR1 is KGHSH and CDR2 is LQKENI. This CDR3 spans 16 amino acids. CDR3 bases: TGTGCCAGCTCACCTACAGGGGGGAATAGCAATCAGCCCCAGCATTTT. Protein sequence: CASSPTGGNSNQPQHF.

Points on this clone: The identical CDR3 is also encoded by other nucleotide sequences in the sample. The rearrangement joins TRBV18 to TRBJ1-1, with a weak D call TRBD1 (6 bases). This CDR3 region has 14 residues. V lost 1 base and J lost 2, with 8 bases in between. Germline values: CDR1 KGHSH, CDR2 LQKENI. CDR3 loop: CASSPRTVNTEAFF. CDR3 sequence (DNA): TGTGCCAGCTCACCACGGACAGTCAACACTGAAGCTTTCTTT.

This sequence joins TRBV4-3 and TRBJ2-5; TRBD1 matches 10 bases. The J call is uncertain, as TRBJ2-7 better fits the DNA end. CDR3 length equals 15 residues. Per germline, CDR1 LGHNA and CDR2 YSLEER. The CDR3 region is CASTPGTGESYEQYF. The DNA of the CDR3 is TGCGCCAGCACCCCCGGGACAGGGGAGTCCTACGAGCAGTACTTC.

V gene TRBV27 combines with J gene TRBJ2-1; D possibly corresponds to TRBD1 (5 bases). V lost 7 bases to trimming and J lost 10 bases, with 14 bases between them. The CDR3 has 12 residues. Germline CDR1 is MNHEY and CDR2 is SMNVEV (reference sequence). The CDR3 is CASTQGVGEQFF. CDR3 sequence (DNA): TGTGCCAGCACCCAAGGGGTTGGGGAGCAGTTCTTC.

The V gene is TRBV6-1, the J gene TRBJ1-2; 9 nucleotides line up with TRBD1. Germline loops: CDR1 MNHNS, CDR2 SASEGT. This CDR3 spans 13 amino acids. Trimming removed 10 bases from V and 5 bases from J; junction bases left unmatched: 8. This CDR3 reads CAIRDRVPYGYTF. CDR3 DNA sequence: TGTGCCATCCGGGACAGGGTACCATATGGCTACACCTTC.

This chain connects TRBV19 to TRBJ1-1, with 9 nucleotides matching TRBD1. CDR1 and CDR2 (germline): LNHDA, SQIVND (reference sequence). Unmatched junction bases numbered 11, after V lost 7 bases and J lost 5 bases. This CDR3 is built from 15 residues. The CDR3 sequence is CASTRDRVLGTEAFF. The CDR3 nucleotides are TGTGCCAGTACCCGGGACAGGGTGTTGGGTACTGAAGCTTTCTTT.

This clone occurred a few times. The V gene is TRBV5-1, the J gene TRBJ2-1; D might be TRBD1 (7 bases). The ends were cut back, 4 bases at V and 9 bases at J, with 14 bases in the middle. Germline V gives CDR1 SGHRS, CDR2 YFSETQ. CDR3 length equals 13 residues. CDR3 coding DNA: TGCGCCAGCAGCCCCTCAGGGGGGAGTGAGCAGTTCTTC. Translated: CASSPSGGSEQFF.

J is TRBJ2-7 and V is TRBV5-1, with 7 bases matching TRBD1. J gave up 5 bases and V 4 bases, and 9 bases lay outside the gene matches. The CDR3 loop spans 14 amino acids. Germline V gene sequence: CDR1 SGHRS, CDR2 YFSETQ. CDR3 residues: CASSELQGSHEQYF. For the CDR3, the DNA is TGCGCCAGCAGCGAGTTACAGGGGTCCCACGAGCAGTACTTC.

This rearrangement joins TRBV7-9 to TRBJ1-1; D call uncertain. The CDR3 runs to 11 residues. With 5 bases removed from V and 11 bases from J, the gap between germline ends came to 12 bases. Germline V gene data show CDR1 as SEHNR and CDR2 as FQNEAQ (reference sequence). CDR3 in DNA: TGTGCCAGCAGCCCCGGGCCGGGGGCTTTCTTT. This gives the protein CASSPGPGAFF.

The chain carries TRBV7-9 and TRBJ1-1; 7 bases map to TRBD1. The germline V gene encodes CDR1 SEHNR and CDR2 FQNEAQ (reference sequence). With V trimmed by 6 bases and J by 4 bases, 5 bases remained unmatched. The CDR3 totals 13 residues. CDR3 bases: TGTGCCAGCAGATTACCAGGGGGCACTGAAGCTTTCTTT. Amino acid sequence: CASRLPGGTEAFF.

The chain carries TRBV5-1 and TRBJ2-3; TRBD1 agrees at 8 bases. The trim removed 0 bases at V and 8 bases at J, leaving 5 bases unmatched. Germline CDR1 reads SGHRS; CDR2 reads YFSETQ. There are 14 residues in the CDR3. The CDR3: CASSLEQGVGTQYF. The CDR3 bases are TGCGCCAGCAGCTTGGAACAGGGGGTTGGTACGCAGTATTTT. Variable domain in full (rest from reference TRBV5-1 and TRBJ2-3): KAGVTQTPRYLIKTRGQQVTLSCSPISGHRSVSWYQQTPGQGLQFLFEYFSETQRNKGNFPGRFSGRQFSNSRSEMNVSTLELGDSALYLCASSLEQGVGTQYFGPGTRLTVL.

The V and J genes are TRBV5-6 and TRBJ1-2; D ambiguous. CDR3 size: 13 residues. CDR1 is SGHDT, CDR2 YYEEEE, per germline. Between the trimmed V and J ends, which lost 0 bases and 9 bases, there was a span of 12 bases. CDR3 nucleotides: TGTGCCAGCAGCTTGGGGCGGGTCGGGAGCTACACCTTC. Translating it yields CASSLGRVGSYTF.

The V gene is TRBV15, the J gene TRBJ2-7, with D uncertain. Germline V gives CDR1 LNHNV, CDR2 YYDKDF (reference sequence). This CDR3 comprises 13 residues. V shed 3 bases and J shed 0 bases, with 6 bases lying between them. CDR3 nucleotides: TGTGCCACCAGCAGTTCAGACTCCTACGAGCAGTACTTC. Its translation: CATSSSDSYEQYF.

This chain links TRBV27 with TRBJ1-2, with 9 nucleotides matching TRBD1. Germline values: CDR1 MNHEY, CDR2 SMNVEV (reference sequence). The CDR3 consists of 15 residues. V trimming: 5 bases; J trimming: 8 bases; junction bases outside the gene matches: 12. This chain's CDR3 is CASSPPGQGIWGYTF. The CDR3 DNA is TGTGCCAGCAGTCCACCGGGACAGGGTATTTGGGGCTACACCTTC.

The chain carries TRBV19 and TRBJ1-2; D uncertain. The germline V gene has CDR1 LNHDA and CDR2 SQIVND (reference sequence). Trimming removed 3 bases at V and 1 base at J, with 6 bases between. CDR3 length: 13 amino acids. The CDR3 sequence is CASSMTLNYGYTF. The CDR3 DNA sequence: TGTGCCAGTAGTATGACTCTTAACTATGGCTACACCTTC. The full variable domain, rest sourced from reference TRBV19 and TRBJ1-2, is DGGITQSPKYLFRKEGQNVTLSCEQNLNHDAMYWYRQDPGQGLRLIYYSQIVNDFQKGDIAEGYSVSREKKESFPLTVTSAQKNPTAFYLCASSMTLNYGYTFGSGTRLTVV.